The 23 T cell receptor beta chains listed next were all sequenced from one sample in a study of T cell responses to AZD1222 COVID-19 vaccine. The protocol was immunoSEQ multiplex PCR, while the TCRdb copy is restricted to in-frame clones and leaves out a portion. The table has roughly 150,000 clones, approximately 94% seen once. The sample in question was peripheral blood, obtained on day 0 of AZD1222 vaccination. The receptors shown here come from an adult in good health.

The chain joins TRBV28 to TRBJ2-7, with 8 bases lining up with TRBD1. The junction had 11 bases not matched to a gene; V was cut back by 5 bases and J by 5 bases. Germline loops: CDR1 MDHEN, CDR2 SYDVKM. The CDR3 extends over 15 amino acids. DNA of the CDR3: TGTGCCAGCAGTCTCCCCCAGGGGGCATCGGACGAGCAGTACTTC. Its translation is CASSLPQGASDEQYF.

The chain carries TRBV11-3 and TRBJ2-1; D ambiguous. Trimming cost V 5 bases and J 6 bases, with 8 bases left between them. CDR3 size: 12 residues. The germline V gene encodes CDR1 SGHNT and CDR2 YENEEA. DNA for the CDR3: TGTGCCAGCAGCCAAAGGATCAATGAGCAGTTCTTC. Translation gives CASSQRINEQFF.

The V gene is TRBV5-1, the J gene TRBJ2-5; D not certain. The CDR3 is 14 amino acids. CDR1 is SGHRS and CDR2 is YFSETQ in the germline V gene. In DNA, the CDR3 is TGCCCCTCTCGATGGGATGGGGTCGGAGAGACCCAGTACTTC. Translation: CPSRWDGVGETQYF.

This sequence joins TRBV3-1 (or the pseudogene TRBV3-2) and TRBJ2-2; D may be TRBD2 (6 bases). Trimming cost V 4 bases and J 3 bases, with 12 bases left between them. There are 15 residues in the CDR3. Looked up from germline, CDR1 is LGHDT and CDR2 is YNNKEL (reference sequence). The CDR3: CASSPGLRDTGELFF. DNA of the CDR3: TGTGCCAGCAGCCCGGGACTGAGGGACACCGGGGAGCTGTTTTTT.

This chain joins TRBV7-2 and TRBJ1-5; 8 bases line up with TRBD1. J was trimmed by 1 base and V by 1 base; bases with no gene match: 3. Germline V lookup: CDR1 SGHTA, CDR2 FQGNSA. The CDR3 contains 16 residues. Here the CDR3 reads CASSLVQGGSNQPQHF. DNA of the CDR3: TGTGCCAGCAGCTTAGTACAGGGGGGAAGCAATCAGCCCCAGCATTTT.

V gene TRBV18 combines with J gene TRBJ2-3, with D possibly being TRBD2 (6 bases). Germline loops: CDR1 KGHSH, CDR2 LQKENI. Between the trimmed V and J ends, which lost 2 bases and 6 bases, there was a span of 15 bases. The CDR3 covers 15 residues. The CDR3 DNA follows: TGTGCCAGCTCACCATTTCGCCGGGGGTCGGATACGCAGTATTTT. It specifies CASSPFRRGSDTQYF.

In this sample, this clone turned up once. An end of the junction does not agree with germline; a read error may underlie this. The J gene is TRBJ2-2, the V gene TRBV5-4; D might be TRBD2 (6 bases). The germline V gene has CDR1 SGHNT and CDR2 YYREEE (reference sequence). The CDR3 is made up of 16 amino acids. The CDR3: CASRLGGTANTGELFF. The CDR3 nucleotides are TGTGCCAGCAGATTGGGGGGAACAGCGAACACCGGGGAGCTGTTTTTT.

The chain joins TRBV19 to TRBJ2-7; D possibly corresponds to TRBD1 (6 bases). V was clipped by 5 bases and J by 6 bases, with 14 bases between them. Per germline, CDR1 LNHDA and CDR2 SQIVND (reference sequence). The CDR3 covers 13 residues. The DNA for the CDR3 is TGTGCCAGTAGTCCTCCAGGGGAAGGCGAGCAGTACTTC. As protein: CASSPPGEGEQYF.

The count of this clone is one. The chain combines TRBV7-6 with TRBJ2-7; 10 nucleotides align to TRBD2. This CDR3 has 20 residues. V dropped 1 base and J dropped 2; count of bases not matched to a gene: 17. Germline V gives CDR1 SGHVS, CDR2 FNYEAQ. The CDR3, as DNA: TGTGCCAGCAGCTTAGTTCCCCCCGCGGCTAGCGGGAGTTTCGCCTACGAGCAGTACTTC. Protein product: CASSLVPPAASGSFAYEQYF.

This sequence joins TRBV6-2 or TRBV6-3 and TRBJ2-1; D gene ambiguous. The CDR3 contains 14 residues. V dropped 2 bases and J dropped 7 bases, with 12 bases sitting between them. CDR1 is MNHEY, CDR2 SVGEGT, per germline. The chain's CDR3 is CASSYLGPMNEQFF. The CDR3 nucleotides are TGTGCCAGCAGTTACCTTGGACCGATGAATGAGCAGTTCTTC.

DNA for the CDR3: TGTGCCAGCAGCTTAGCTAGGTACGATACGCAGTATTTT. Its protein is CASSLARYDTQYF. The chain joins TRBV7-3 to TRBJ2-3; D uncertain. Trimming removed 2 bases from V and 6 bases from J, with 9 bases in between. Per the germline V gene, CDR1 is SGHTA and CDR2 is FQGTGA. CDR3 size: 13 residues.

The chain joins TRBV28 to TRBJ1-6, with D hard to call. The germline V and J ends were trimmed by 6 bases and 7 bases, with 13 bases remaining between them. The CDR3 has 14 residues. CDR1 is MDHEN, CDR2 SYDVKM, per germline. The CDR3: CASSLPVGNSPLHF. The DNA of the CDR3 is TGTGCCAGCAGCTTACCCGTGGGAAATTCACCCCTCCACTTT.

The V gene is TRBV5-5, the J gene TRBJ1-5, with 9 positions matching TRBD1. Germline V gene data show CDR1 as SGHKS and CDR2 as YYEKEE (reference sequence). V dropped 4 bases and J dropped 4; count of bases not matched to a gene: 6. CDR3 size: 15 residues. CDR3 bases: TGTGCCAGCAGCCCCGGACAGGGGTGGAATCAGCCCCAGCATTTT. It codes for CASSPGQGWNQPQHF.

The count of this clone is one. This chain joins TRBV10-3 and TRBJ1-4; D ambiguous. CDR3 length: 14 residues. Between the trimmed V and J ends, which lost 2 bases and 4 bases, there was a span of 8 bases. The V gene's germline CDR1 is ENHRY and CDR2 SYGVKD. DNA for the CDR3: TGTGCCATCAGTGAGAAGGGAGTTAATGAAAAACTGTTTTTT. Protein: CAISEKGVNEKLFF.

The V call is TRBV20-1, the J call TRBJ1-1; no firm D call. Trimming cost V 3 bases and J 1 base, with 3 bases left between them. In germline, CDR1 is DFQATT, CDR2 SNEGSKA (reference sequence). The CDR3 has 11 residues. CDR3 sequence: CSARANTEAFF. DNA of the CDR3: TGCAGTGCTAGGGCGAACACTGAAGCTTTCTTT.

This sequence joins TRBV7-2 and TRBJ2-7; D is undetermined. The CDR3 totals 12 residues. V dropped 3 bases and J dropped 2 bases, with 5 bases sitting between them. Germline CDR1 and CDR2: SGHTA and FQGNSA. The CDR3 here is CASSFLTYEQYF. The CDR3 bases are TGTGCCAGCAGCTTCCTTACCTACGAGCAGTACTTC.

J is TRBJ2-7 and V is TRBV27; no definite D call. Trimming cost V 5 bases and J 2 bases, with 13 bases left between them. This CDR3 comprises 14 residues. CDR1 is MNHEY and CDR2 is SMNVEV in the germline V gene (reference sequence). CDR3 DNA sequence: TGTGCCAGCAGTCCGGTGCAGCCGACCTACGAGCAGTACTTC. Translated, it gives CASSPVQPTYEQYF.

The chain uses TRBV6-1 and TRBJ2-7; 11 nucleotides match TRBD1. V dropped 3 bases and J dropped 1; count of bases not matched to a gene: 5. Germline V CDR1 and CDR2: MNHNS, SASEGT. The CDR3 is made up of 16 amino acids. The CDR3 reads CASSDQGQGGSYEQYF. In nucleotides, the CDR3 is TGTGCCAGCAGTGACCAGGGACAGGGGGGGTCCTACGAGCAGTACTTC.

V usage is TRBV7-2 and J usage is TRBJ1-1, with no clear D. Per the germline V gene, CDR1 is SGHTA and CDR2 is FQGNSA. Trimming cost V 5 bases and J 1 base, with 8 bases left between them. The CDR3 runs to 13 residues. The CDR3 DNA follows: TGTGCCAGCAGCATACAAGAGAACACTGAAGCTTTCTTT. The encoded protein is CASSIQENTEAFF.

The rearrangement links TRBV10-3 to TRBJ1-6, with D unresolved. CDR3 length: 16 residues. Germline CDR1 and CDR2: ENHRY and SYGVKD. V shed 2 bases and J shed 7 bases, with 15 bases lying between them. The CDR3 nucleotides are TGTGCCATCAGTGAGACAGTCAGCCGCTCCAATTCACCCCTCCACTTT. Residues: CAISETVSRSNSPLHF.

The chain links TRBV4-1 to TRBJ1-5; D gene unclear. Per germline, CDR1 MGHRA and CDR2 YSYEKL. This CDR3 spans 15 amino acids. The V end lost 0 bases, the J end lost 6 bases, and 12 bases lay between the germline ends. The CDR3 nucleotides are TGCGCCAGCAGCCAAGATGGTGGGGTCGGTCAGCCCCAGCATTTT. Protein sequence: CASSQDGGVGQPQHF.

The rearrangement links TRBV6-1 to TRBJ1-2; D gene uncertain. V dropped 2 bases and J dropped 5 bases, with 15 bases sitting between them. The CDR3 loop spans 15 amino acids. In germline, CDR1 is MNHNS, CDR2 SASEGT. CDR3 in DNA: TGTGCCAGCAGTGAATTTATCGATGACGGGTATGGCTACACCTTC. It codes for CASSEFIDDGYGYTF.

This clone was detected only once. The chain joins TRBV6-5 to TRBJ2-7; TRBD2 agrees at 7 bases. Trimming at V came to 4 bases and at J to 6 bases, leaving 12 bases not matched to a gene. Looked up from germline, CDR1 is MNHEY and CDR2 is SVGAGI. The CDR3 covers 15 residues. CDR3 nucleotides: TGTGCCAGCAGTTCCCCGGGGGGAACTCCTGGCGAGCAGTACTTC. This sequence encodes CASSSPGGTPGEQYF.